The present entry profiles one T cell receptor (beta chain) with its context. This sample was taken from a study of shared clonotypes between healthy human individuals. Assay used: immunoSEQ multiplex PCR; TCRdb lists only in-frame clones, some missing. Altogether about 2.4 million clones are present, roughly 93% being singletons, with the ten largest covering about 0.34%. The V and J ends lost 8 bases and 9 bases respectively, with 27 bases between them. Per germline, CDR1 MDHEN and CDR2 SYDVKM. CDR3 length equals 16 residues. The sample consisted of naive CD4+ T cells from PBMCs. Described subset: CD45RA+ positively selected. The rearrangement uses TRBV28 and TRBJ2-3; D assignment may be TRBD1 or TRBD2 (7 bases each). This TCR came from a man aged 18 to 29 in good health. Some clones in this sample may be carry-over from other donors' samples. The CDR3 bases are TGTGCCAGCGCTTACCGGACTAGACTTTCAGGGGGGACGCAGTATTTT. This encodes CASAYRTRLSGGTQYF.